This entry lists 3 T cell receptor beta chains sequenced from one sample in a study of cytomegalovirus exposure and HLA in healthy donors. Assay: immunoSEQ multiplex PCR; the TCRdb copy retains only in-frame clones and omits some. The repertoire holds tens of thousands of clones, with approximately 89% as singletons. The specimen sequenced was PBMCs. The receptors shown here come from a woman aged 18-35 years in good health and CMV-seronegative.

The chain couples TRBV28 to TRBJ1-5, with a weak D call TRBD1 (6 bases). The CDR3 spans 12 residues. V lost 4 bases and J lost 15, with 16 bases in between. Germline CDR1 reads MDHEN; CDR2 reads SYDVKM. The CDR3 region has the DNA TGTGCCAGCAGTTCTAAGGACACAGGGATGCATTTT. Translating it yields CASSSKDTGMHF.

The CDR3: CASSYGQGYYEQYF. The CDR3 coding sequence is TGTGCCAGCAGCTATGGACAGGGCTACTACGAGCAGTACTTC. The V call is TRBV7-2, the J call TRBJ2-7, with TRBD1 matching 8 bases. CDR3 length: 14 residues. Germline CDR1 and CDR2: SGHTA and FQGNSA. V was clipped by 4 bases and J by 3 bases; unmatched bases: 5.

CDR3 nucleotides: TGTGCCTGGAGTTTAGTTAGCGGATCCGAGCAGTTCTTC. Translating gives CAWSLVSGSEQFF. This chain connects TRBV30 to TRBJ2-1; possible D gene TRBD2, 6 bases. Trimming pared 2 bases from V and 10 bases from J, leaving 15 bases between. In germline, CDR1 is GTSNPN, CDR2 SVGIG (reference sequence). The CDR3 length is 13 residues. Full variable domain (remainder filled in from reference TRBV30 and TRBJ2-1): SQTIHQWPATLVQPVGSPLSLECTVEGTSNPNLYWYRQAAGRGLQLLFYSVGIGQISSEVPQNLSASRPQDRQFILSSKKLLLSDSGFYLCAWSLVSGSEQFFGPGTRLTVL.